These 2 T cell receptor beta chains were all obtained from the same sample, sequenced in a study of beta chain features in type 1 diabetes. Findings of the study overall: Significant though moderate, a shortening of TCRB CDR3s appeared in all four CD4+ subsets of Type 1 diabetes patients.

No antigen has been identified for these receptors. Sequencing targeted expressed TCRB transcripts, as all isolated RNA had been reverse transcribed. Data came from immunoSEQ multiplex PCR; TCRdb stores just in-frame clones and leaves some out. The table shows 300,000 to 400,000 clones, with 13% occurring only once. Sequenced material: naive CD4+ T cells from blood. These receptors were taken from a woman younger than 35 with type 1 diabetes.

In nucleotides, the CDR3 is TGTGCCAGCAGCTTCTACTCTAGCACAGATACGCAGTATTTT. It is translated as CASSFYSSTDTQYF. The chain has TRBV7-2 and TRBJ2-3; D not resolved. Trimming took off 3 bases at V and 0 bases at J, with 7 bases between the two ends. Germline CDR1 reads SGHTA; CDR2 reads FQGNSA. This CDR3 comprises 14 residues.

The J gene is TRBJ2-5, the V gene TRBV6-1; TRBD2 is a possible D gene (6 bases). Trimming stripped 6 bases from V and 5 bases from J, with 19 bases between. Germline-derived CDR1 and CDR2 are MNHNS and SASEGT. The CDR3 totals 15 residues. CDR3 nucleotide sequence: TGTGCCAGCAGAGCTGCGAGTTCGGCGGGGGAGACCCAGTACTTC. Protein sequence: CASRAASSAGETQYF.